Below, 9 T cell receptor beta chains from the same sample are listed, as sequenced in a study of T cell repertoires in ileal Crohn's disease. Sequenced by immunoSEQ multiplex PCR; TCRdb stores in-frame clones only, minus some. The sample has 8,200 or so clones; over 70% are singletons. The specimen was ileal tissue. The receptors here all came from an adult with Crohn's disease.

J is TRBJ1-1 and V is TRBV7-8; tentative D call: TRBD1 (5 bases). CDR1 is SGHVS, CDR2 FQNEAQ, per germline. The CDR3 loop spans 16 amino acids. Trimming stripped 1 base from V and 4 bases from J, with 16 bases between. For the CDR3, the DNA is TGTGCCAGCAGCTTAGTATCGACAGTGGCCAGCACTGAAGCTTTCTTT. Its protein is CASSLVSTVASTEAFF. The whole variable domain, filled in from reference TRBV7-8 and TRBJ1-1, reads GAGVSQSPRYKVAKRGQDVALRCDPISGHVSLFWYQQALGQGPEFLTYFQNEAQLDKSGLPSDRFFAERPEGSVSTLKIQRTQQEDSAVYLCASSLVSTVASTEAFFGQGTRLTVV.

V gene TRBV5-1 combines with J gene TRBJ2-3; 11 bases line up with TRBD2. The J segment lost 2 bases and the V segment lost 1 base, leaving 3 bases of the junction unmatched. The CDR3 is 16 residues long. Germline-derived CDR1 and CDR2 are SGHRS and YFSETQ. CDR3 region: CASSLSSGGTTDTQYF. CDR3 sequence (DNA): TGCGCCAGCAGCTTGTCTAGCGGGGGGACCACAGATACGCAGTATTTT.

In its sample, this clone was seen once. The chain combines TRBV7-9 with TRBJ2-5, with 10 bases that match TRBD2. The trim removed 3 bases at V and 5 bases at J, leaving 6 bases unmatched. Germline CDR1 SEHNR, CDR2 FQNEAQ (reference sequence). The CDR3 length is 15 residues. The CDR3 region has the DNA TGTGCCAGCAGCTTTGGGACTAGCGTCGGGGAGACCCAGTACTTC. Amino acids: CASSFGTSVGETQYF.

The chain uses TRBV4-2 and TRBJ2-5, with TRBD2 identical over 15 bases. V lost 6 bases to trimming and J lost 1 base; unmatched junction nucleotides: 6. CDR3 length equals 17 residues. Per germline, CDR1 LGHNA and CDR2 YNFKEQ. CDR3 sequence reads: CASRSGLAGGPQETQYF. The CDR3 DNA sequence: TGTGCCAGCAGGTCGGGACTAGCGGGGGGCCCCCAAGAGACCCAGTACTTC.

The table lists this clone with a count of one. The chain carries TRBV14 and TRBJ1-3; no reliable D call. V gave up 1 base and J gave up 3 bases, with 7 bases separating them. This CDR3 has 14 residues. The V gene's germline CDR1 is SGHDN and CDR2 FVKESK. CDR3 in amino acids: CASSQGGIGNTIYF. CDR3 in DNA: TGTGCCAGCAGCCAAGGAGGCATTGGAAACACCATATATTTT. The whole variable domain, remainder taken from reference TRBV14 and TRBJ1-3, is EAGVTQFPSHSVIEKGQTVTLRCDPISGHDNLYWYRRVMGKEIKFLLHFVKESKQDESGMPNNRFLAERTGGTYSTLKVQPAELEDSGVYFCASSQGGIGNTIYFGEGSWLTVV.

The rearrangement joins TRBV18 to TRBJ2-2; D remains ambiguous. The CDR3 loop spans 12 amino acids. From germline, CDR1 is KGHSH and CDR2 LQKENI. Between the trimmed V and J ends, which lost 6 bases and 2 bases, there was a span of 4 bases. CDR3 in DNA: TGTGCCAGCTCCCCTAACACCGGGGAGCTGTTTTTT. Translating it yields CASSPNTGELFF.

This sequence joins TRBV20-1 and TRBJ2-5, with TRBD2 identical over 9 bases. This CDR3 contains 10 residues. The V gene's germline CDR1 is DFQATT and CDR2 SNEGSKA (reference sequence). The V gene end was trimmed by 7 bases and the J gene end by 14 bases; junction bases not matched to a gene: 8. The CDR3 coding sequence is TGCAGTGTCCCAGCGGGGGGCCAATACTTC. Its protein product is CSVPAGGQYF.

This clone was observed a few times. This chain connects TRBV2 to TRBJ2-7; tentatively, D is TRBD2 (6 bases). V gave up 5 bases and J gave up 6 bases, with 11 bases separating them. Germline V gene data show CDR1 as SNHLY and CDR2 as FYNNEI. This CDR3 has 12 amino acids. The CDR3 DNA follows: TGTGCCAGCAGTTCGGGGGTCGGCGAGCAGTACTTC. It specifies CASSSGVGEQYF.

This clone was seen only a few times. The genes are TRBV5-8 and TRBJ2-3, with 10 bases that match TRBD1. Germline V CDR1 and CDR2: SGHTS, YDEGEE. V shed 7 bases, J shed 3 bases, and the junction held 8 bases outside the gene matches. CDR3 length equals 15 residues. This chain's CDR3 is CASGPGQGWTDTQYF. The CDR3 DNA reads TGTGCCAGCGGCCCGGGACAGGGGTGGACAGATACGCAGTATTTT.